The rows below give T cell receptor beta chains drawn from one sample of a study of shared clonotypes between healthy human individuals. TCRdb keeps only in-frame clones here, not all; method: immunoSEQ multiplex PCR. The table lists about 490,000 clones, roughly 80% of them singletons, with approximately 11% in the top ten. Sequencing was carried out using PBMCs. The receptors shown here come from a middle-aged woman in good health. Some clones in this sample may be carry-over from other donors' samples. The conserved cysteine and the conserved F or W are not part of the CDR3 here.

cdr3_aa j_call v_call
ASSHGTSPDTQY TRBJ2-3 TRBV14
ASSLGHEQF TRBJ2-1 TRBV7-6
ASSLARLQETQY TRBJ2-5 TRBV5-1
ASSAQQLNTEAF TRBJ1-1 TRBV6-1
ASSETSSYNEQF TRBJ2-1 TRBV13
ATTGTREGKLF TRBJ1-4 TRBV10-2
ASSPQGAPQH TRBJ1-5 TRBV2
ASSSPGTGLNYGYT TRBJ1-2 TRBV28
ASSTTTPISLREQF TRBJ2-1 TRBV7-9
ASSQQADTQY TRBJ2-3 TRBV4-3
ASSLGAGSNTGELF NA TRBV5-4
ASRYREHNQPQH TRBJ1-5 TRBV19
ASRQRGLTNYGYT TRBJ1-2 TRBV5-8
ASGEEEGPRDGYT TRBJ1-2 TRBV6-6
ASSRSQASDYGYT TRBJ1-2 TRBV4-1
ASSSSDRGTAGANVLT TRBJ2-6 TRBV5-6
ASGDRASSGNTIY TRBJ1-3 TRBV6-1
ASSLNTGVLGTQY TRBJ2-3 TRBV14
ASSRGWTRGSYEQY TRBJ2-7 TRBV4-2
ASSDRGRGTGELF TRBJ2-2 TRBV19
ASSSVGSGNTIY TRBJ1-3 TRBV5-1
AWHLGLKLF TRBJ1-4 TRBV30
ASRRSLLGYGYT TRBJ1-2 TRBV2
ASSLEKRSETQY TRBJ2-5 TRBV7-2
ASSLAGAGGNQPQH TRBJ1-5 TRBV7-8
ASSFPLPGLAGTYEQY TRBJ2-7 TRBV28
ASSLRGGQGEEKLF TRBJ1-4 TRBV7-9
ASSTGTATIDTQY TRBJ2-3 TRBV28
ASSLEEASGGITDTQY TRBJ2-3 TRBV5-1
ASSFGRYNEQF TRBJ2-1 TRBV27
AWRHLRRGRQF TRBJ2-1 TRBV30
SVQGTRNTEAF TRBJ1-1 TRBV29-1
ASSLGPGLGDEQY TRBJ2-7 TRBV5-1
ASSLSERSFTDTQY TRBJ2-3 TRBV7-9
ASRSSRKFGF TRBJ1-1 TRBV28
ASSRGAGETQY TRBJ2-5 TRBV14
ASSPNAGVGYT TRBJ1-2 TRBV6-5
ASSTRAYAYNEQF TRBJ2-1 TRBV10-1
ASSLGQQGNTIY TRBJ1-3 TRBV5-6
ASSVGRTNTGELF TRBJ2-2 TRBV9
AIRGDSANQPQH TRBJ1-5 TRBV10-3
AADEQY TRBJ2-7 TRBV7-9
ASRRPGESYEQY TRBJ2-7 TRBV27
ASKRQATGELF TRBJ2-2 TRBV2
ASSEGQGSGANVLT TRBJ2-6 TRBV7-8